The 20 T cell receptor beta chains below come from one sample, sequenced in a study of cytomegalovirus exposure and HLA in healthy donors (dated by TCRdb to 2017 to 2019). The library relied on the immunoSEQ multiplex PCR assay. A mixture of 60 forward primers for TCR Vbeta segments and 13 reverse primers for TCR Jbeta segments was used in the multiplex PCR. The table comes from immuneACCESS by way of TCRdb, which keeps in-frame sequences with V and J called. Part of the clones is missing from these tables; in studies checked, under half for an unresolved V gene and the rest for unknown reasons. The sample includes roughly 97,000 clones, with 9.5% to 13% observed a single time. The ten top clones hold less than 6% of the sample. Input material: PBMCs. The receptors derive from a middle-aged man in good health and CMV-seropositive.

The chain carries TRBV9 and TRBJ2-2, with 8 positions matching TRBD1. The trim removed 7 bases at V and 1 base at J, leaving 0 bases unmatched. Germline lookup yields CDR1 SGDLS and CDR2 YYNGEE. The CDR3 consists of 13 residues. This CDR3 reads CASGTGNTGELFF. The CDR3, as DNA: TGTGCCAGCGGGACAGGGAACACCGGGGAGCTGTTTTTT.

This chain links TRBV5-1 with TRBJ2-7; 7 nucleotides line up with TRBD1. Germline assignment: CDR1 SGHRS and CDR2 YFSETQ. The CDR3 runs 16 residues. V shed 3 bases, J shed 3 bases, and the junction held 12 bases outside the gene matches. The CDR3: CASSYAMGQTSYEQYF. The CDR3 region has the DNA TGCGCCAGCAGCTATGCTATGGGACAGACCAGCTACGAGCAGTACTTC.

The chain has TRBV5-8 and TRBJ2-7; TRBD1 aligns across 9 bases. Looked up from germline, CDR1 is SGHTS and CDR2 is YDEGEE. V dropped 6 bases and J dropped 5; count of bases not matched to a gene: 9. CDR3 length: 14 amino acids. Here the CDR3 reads CASIYRGLRNEQYF. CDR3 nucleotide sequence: TGTGCCAGCATCTACAGGGGGCTTCGGAACGAGCAGTACTTC.

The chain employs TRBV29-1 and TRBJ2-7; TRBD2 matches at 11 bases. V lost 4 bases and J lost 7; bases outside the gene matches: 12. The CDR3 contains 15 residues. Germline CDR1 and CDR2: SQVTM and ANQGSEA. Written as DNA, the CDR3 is TGCAGCGTTGCGAAGACTAGCGGGACATCGCGTGAGCAGTACTTC. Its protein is CSVAKTSGTSREQYF.

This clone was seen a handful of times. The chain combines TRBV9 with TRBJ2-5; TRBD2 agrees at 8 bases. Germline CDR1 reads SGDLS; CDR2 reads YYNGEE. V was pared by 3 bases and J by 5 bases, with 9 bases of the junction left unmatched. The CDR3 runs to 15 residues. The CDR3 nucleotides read TGTGCCAGCAGCGCCTCAGCGGGAGCTGAGGAGACCCAGTACTTC. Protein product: CASSASAGAEETQYF.

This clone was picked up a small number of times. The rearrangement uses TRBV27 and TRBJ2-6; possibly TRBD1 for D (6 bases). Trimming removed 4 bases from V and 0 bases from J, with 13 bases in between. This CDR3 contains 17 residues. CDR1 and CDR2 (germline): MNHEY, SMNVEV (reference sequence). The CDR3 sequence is CASSSRGPPSGANVLTF. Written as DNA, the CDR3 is TGTGCCAGCAGTTCCAGGGGACCCCCCTCTGGGGCCAACGTCCTGACTTTC.

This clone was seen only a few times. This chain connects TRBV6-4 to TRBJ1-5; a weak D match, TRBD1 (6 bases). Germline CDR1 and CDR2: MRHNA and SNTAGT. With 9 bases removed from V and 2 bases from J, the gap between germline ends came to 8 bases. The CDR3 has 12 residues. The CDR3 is CARGGGNQPQHF. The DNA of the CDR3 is TGTGCCAGAGGGGGGGGCAATCAGCCCCAGCATTTT.

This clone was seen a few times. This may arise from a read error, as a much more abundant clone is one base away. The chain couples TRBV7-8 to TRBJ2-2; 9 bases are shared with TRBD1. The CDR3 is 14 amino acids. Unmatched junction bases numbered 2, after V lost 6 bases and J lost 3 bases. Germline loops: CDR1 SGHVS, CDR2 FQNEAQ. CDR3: CASSDRGYTGELFF. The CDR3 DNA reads TGTGCCAGCAGTGACAGGGGGTACACCGGGGAGCTGTTTTTT.

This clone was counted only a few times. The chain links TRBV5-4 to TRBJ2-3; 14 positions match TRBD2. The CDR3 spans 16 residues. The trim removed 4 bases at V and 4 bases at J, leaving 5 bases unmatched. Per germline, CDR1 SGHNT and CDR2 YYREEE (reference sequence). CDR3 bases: TGTGCCAGCAGCCTGAGGACTAGCGGGAGGTCAGATACGCAGTATTTT. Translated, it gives CASSLRTSGRSDTQYF.

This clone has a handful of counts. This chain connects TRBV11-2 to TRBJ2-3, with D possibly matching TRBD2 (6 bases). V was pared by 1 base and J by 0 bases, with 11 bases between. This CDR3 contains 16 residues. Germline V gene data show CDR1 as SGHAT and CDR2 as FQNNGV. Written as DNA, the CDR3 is TGTGCCAGCAGCTTAGCTTCCGGGACTAGCACAGATACGCAGTATTTT. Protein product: CASSLASGTSTDTQYF.

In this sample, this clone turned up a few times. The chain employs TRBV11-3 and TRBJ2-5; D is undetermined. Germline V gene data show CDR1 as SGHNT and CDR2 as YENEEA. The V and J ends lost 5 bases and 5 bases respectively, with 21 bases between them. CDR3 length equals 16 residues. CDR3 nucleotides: TGTGCCAGCAGCCACGGAACCAGCGCCCGTCAGGAGACCCAGTACTTC. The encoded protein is CASSHGTSARQETQYF.

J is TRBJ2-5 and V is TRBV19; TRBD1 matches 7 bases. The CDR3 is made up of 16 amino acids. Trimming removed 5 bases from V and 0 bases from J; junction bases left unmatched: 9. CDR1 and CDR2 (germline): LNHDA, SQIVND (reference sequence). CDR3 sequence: CASSPRTGGNQETQYF. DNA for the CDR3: TGTGCCAGTAGTCCCCGGACAGGTGGGAACCAAGAGACCCAGTACTTC.

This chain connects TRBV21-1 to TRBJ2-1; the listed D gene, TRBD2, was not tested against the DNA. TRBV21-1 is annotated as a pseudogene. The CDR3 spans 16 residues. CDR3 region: CASSIVPGTSGRAEFF. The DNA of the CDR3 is TGTGCCAGCAGCATTGTACCCGGGACTAGCGGGAGGGCCGAGTTCTTC.

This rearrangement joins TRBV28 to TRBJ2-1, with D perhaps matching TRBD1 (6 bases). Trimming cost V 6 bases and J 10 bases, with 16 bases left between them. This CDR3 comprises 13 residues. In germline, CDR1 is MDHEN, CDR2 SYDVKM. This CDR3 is CASRTGISAEQFF. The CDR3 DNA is TGTGCCAGCAGGACAGGAATCTCCGCGGAGCAGTTCTTC. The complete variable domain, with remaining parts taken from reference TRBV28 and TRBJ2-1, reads DVKVTQSSRYLVKRTGEKVFLECVQDMDHENMFWYRQDPGLGLRLIYFSYDVKMKEKGDIPEGYSVSREKKERFSLILESASTNQTSMYLCASRTGISAEQFFGPGTRLTVL.

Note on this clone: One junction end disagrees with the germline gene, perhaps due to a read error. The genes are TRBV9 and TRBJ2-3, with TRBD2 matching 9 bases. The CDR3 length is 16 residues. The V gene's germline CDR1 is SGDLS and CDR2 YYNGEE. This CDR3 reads CASSVVAGAGTDKQYF. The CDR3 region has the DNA TGTGCCAGCAGCGTCGTAGCGGGAGCAGGCACAGATAAGCAGTATTTT.

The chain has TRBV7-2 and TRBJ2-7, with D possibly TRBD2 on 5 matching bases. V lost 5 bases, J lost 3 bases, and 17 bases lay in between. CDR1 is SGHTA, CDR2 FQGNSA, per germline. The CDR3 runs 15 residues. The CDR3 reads CASSLTTGVLYEQYF. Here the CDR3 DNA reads TGTGCCAGCAGCCTTACCACCGGGGTTCTCTACGAGCAGTACTTC.

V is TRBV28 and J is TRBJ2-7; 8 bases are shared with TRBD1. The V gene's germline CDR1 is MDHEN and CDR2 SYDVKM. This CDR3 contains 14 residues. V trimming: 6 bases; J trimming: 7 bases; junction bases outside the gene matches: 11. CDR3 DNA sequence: TGTGCCAGCAGGGGGACAGGATATCACGGGGAGCAGTACTTC. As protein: CASRGTGYHGEQYF.

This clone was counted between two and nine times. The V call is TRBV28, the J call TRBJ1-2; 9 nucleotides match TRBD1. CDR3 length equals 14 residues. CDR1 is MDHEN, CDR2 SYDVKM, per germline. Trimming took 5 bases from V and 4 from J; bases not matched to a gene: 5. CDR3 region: CASSMGQGIYGYTF. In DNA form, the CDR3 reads TGTGCCAGCAGTATGGGACAGGGAATCTATGGCTACACCTTC.

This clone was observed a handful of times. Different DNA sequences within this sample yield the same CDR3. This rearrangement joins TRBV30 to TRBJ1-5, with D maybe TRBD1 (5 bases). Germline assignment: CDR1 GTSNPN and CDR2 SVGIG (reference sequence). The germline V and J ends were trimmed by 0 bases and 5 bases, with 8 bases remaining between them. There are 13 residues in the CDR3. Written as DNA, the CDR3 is TGTGCCTGGAGTGTCCAGGGCGATCAGCCCCAGCATTTT. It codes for CAWSVQGDQPQHF. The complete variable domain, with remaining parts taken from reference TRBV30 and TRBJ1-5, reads SQTIHQWPATLVQPVGSPLSLECTVEGTSNPNLYWYRQAAGRGLQLLFYSVGIGQISSEVPQNLSASRPQDRQFILSSKKLLLSDSGFYLCAWSVQGDQPQHFGDGTRLSIL.

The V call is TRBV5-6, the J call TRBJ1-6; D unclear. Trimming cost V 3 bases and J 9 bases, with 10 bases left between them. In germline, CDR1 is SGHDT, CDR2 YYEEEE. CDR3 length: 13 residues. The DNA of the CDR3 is TGTGCCAGCAGCTCGGGTTATGGTTCACCCCTCCACTTT. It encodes CASSSGYGSPLHF.